A selection of T cell receptor beta chains follows, all from one sample in a study of T cells in Graves' hyperthyroidism and ophthalmopathy. MiXCR, applied by TCRdb to the multiplex PCR reads, yields one record per CDR3 protein. The profile shows more than 500,000 distinct CDR3 sequences, 11% to 15% of them singletons. Sequences were obtained from blood. Source of these receptors: a woman in her 40s with Graves' hyperthyroidism. Both conserved end residues are trimmed from each CDR3. A D gene is named only where the DNA matches it firmly.

D gene	V gene	CDR3 protein
.	TRBV28	ASTTYGSGANVLT
.	TRBV7-3	ASSLTPDSNYGYT
.	TRBV28	ASIEGMNTEAF
.	TRBV20-1	SAFSDPGANVLT
.	TRBV6-1	ASNMQAARGNTIY
.	TRBV28	ASSPTETQY
TRBD2	TRBV11-2	ASSETRLAKETQY
.	TRBV6-1	ASTNSRDGYT
.	TRBV9	ASSATDPTDTQY
TRBD1	TRBV24-1	ATSTGFGANVLT
.	TRBV2	ATGLTSSYEQY
.	TRBV28	ASLTRSSGANVLT
.	TRBV7-9	ASSLQWGTEAF
TRBD1	TRBV11-3	ASSSPGQGFNEQF
.	TRBV6-1	ASREDSISSYEQY
.	TRBV2	ASSEGLWGETQY
TRBD1	TRBV5-1	ASSWGTGGAETQY
.	TRBV20-1	SARTQGSWETQY
TRBD1	TRBV28	ASSSRDRVYEKLF
.	TRBV5-5	ASSFTEGNQPQH
.	TRBV11-2	ASSFGDTYEQY
.	TRBV28	ASSPEARRGYT
TRBD1	TRBV7-9	ASSLSGTENEKLF
.	TRBV20-1	SASAGEGSPLH
.	TRBV7-6	ASSLNSQGPNTGELF
.	TRBV28	ASSFGDSPLH
TRBD1	TRBV10-2	ASSESRTGGEGGYT
.	TRBV19	ASAITGGETQY
.	TRBV28	ASSFSQGKMNAEAF
.	TRBV24-1	ATSDWDGQAF
.	TRBV6-5	ASSYSGWGTKNIQY
.	TRBV2	AGRLYEQY
TRBD2	TRBV10-3	AISESRGTSGLEQF
.	TRBV7-6	ASSRDSSGETQY
.	TRBV5-6	ASSWAGSSDTQY
TRBD1	TRBV19	ASRDRGRGGELF
TRBD2	TRBV6-1	ASSYGGLAGLNEQF
.	TRBV7-9	ASSSGTTSTDTQY
.	TRBV19	ASSWRHENTEAF
TRBD1	TRBV20-1	SARDGTDQF
TRBD2	TRBV27	AVGGLAVVSYEQY
TRBD1	TRBV7-9	ASSLAGTGKSYNEQF
TRBD1	TRBV12-3/TRBV12-4	ASNKGTASTDTQY
.	TRBV18	ASSPDVLGEQY
.	TRBV27	ASSTRARLDTQY